What follows are 10 T cell receptor beta chains derived from one specimen sequenced in a study of control samples from healthy donors and cancer patients. This table comes from immunoSEQ multiplex PCR, and its TCRdb copy is limited to in-frame clones, with some not included. The sample holds 230,000 or so clones, about 95% seen once. Sequencing was done on a sample of blood. These receptors were taken from a man in his fifties in good health.

CDR3 amino acids: CATSEAFAGGTDTQYF. The CDR3 nucleotides are TGTGCCACCAGCGAGGCGTTCGCGGGGGGAACAGATACGCAGTATTTT. The genes are TRBV15 and TRBJ2-3, with 8 bases lining up with TRBD2. CDR1 LNHNV and CDR2 YYDKDF come from the germline V gene (reference sequence). Trimming removed 5 bases from V and 3 bases from J; junction bases left unmatched: 10. CDR3 length equals 16 residues.

The chain uses TRBV25-1 and TRBJ2-3; 7 bases align to TRBD2. The CDR3 is 13 residues long. Germline V gene data show CDR1 as MGHDK and CDR2 as SYGVNS. The V gene end was trimmed by 6 bases and the J gene end by 3 bases; junction bases not matched to a gene: 3. The CDR3 region has the DNA TGTGCCAGCAGCGGGGGGAAGACAGATACGCAGTATTTT. Its protein is CASSGGKTDTQYF.

This clone has only a few counts. V usage is TRBV10-3 and J usage is TRBJ1-1, with TRBD1 matching over 10 bases. V trimming: 3 bases; J trimming: 2 bases; junction bases outside the gene matches: 12. This CDR3 spans 18 amino acids. The germline V gene encodes CDR1 ENHRY and CDR2 SYGVKD. CDR3 residues: CAISEWDRGTAINTEAFF. Written as DNA, the CDR3 is TGTGCCATCAGTGAATGGGACAGGGGCACGGCTATCAACACTGAAGCTTTCTTT.

The J gene is TRBJ2-5, the V gene TRBV2; 7 bases map to TRBD2. This CDR3 comprises 13 residues. J gave up 0 bases and V 6 bases, and 1 base lay outside the gene matches. From germline, CDR1 is SNHLY and CDR2 FYNNEI. CDR3 loop: CASRGGYQETQYF. The CDR3 DNA follows: TGTGCCAGCAGGGGGGGGTACCAAGAGACCCAGTACTTC.

This chain joins TRBV10-3 and TRBJ1-2; D gene unclear. V lost 5 bases to trimming and J lost 6 bases, with 16 bases between them. The CDR3 spans 14 residues. The germline V gene has CDR1 ENHRY and CDR2 SYGVKD. CDR3 sequence (DNA): TGTGCCATCAGTACCCCGGGGAGCCAGGATGGCTACACCTTC. Protein: CAISTPGSQDGYTF.

The chain uses TRBV2 and TRBJ1-4; 7 bases map to TRBD1. The CDR3 runs 15 residues. Germline CDR1 reads SNHLY; CDR2 reads FYNNEI. Trimming at V came to 0 bases and at J to 8 bases, leaving 6 bases not matched to a gene. The CDR3 region is CASSEAGQGGEKLFF. The CDR3 bases are TGTGCCAGCAGTGAAGCTGGGCAGGGGGGAGAAAAACTGTTTTTT.

This sequence joins TRBV2 and TRBJ1-5; 7 nucleotides align to TRBD1. The CDR3 is 14 amino acids. V shed 6 bases and J 2 bases; nucleotides not matched to a gene: 4. In germline, CDR1 is SNHLY, CDR2 FYNNEI. CDR3 in DNA: TGTGCCAGCAGCGACGACAGGGGCAATCAGCCCCAGCATTTT. Residues: CASSDDRGNQPQHF.

The gene calls are TRBV6-1 and TRBJ1-2, with TRBD1 identical over 7 bases. This CDR3 region has 15 residues. From germline, CDR1 is MNHNS and CDR2 SASEGT. V lost 2 bases and J lost 4; bases outside the gene matches: 7. Here the CDR3 DNA reads TGTGCCAGCAGTGAAATCGACAGGGCGCCCTATGGCTACACCTTC. It is translated as CASSEIDRAPYGYTF.

V gene TRBV27 combines with J gene TRBJ1-2; D not certain. The V end was cut by 5 bases, the J end by 5 bases, with 18 bases between. Germline V gene data show CDR1 as MNHEY and CDR2 as SMNVEV (reference sequence). This CDR3 comprises 15 residues. CDR3 in DNA: TGTGCCAGCAGTCGAAAAAGCCCTAAGGAATATGGCTACACCTTC. Translation: CASSRKSPKEYGYTF.

The chain uses TRBV7-2 and TRBJ1-1; 7 bases agree with TRBD1. This CDR3 region has 16 residues. The V segment lost 4 bases and the J segment 0 bases; nucleotides outside the gene matches: 8. CDR1 is SGHTA and CDR2 is FQGNSA in the germline V gene. CDR3 coding DNA: TGTGCCAGCAGCTCCCGGAAGACAGGGCTGAACACTGAAGCTTTCTTT. It is translated as CASSSRKTGLNTEAFF. Full variable domain (rest looked up from reference TRBV7-2 and TRBJ1-1): GAGVSQSPSNKVTEKGKDVELRCDPISGHTALYWYRQSLGQGLEFLIYFQGNSAPDKSGLPSDRFSAERTGGSVSTLTIQRTQQEDSAVYLCASSSRKTGLNTEAFFGQGTRLTVV.